Each of the 3 T cell receptor beta chains below was sequenced from the same sample in a study of blood T cell repertoires in COVID-19 (dated by TCRdb to 2020 to 2021). Library method: the immunoSEQ multiplex PCR assay. TCRdb re-hosts the immuneACCESS table, in-frame sequences only. Its copies lack some clones; in the studies checked, an unresolved V gene accounts for under half of them, and the cause for the rest is not known. The sample profile shows more than 95,000 clones; 89% of them were found once. About a sixth of the sample is held by the ten biggest clonotypes. The sequencing sample was made of peripheral blood. Receptors were obtained from a woman older than 75 in a cohort sampled during active COVID-19.

The chain carries TRBV4-2 and TRBJ2-3, with D unresolved. Germline CDR1 reads LGHNA; CDR2 reads YNFKEQ. V shed 4 bases and J shed 0 bases, with 14 bases lying between them. The CDR3 contains 16 residues. The CDR3 protein is CASSRDRLASTDTQYF. The CDR3 DNA reads TGTGCCAGCAGCCGAGACCGACTTGCTAGCACAGATACGCAGTATTTT.

The V and J genes are TRBV6-6 and TRBJ2-1, with TRBD2 as a possible D gene (6 bases). Germline V gene lookup returns CDR1 MNHNY and CDR2 SVGAGI (reference sequence). With 6 bases removed from V and 9 bases from J, the gap between germline ends came to 18 bases. The CDR3 extends over 14 amino acids. The CDR3 DNA follows: TGTGCCAGCAGGCGGGAATTATCTGGGGGTGAGCAGTTCTTC. This encodes CASRRELSGGEQFF.

CDR3 sequence reads: CASTRELGNTGELFF. The CDR3 DNA reads TGCGCCAGCACCCGGGAACTAGGGAACACCGGGGAGCTGTTTTTT. The J gene is TRBJ2-2, the V gene TRBV10-1; D might be TRBD2 (5 bases). The CDR3 runs to 15 residues. V dropped 7 bases and J dropped 1 base, with 13 bases sitting between them. Germline V lookup: CDR1 WNHNN, CDR2 SYGVQD (reference sequence).